This passage covers 5 T cell receptor beta chains from one sample sequenced in a study of blood T cell repertoires in COVID-19. The method was immunoSEQ multiplex PCR; TCRdb's version includes in-frame clones alone and lacks a portion of them. The sample has fewer than 200,000 clones, 70% to 90% seen once; the top ten hold about 1.2%. The source material was peripheral blood. Receptor source: a man aged 60 to 75 who had recovered from COVID-19.

This rearrangement joins TRBV24-1 to TRBJ2-7; 9 bases match TRBD1. J was trimmed by 6 bases and V by 9 bases; bases with no gene match: 8. Germline V gene data show CDR1 as KGHDR and CDR2 as SFDVKD. The CDR3 sequence is 13 residues long. This chain's CDR3 is CATAPTGGSEQYF. The CDR3 nucleotides read TGTGCCACCGCCCCGACAGGGGGTAGCGAGCAGTACTTC.

The V gene is TRBV7-2, the J gene TRBJ1-2; 7 nucleotides line up with TRBD1. This CDR3 contains 15 residues. J was trimmed by 0 bases and V by 3 bases; bases with no gene match: 4. Germline V gene lookup returns CDR1 SGHTA and CDR2 FQGNSA. The CDR3 region is CASSLKTGSNYGYTF. The DNA of the CDR3 is TGTGCCAGCAGCTTGAAGACAGGGTCTAACTATGGCTACACCTTC.

The chain joins TRBV5-1 to TRBJ1-2; 8 bases line up with TRBD1. The V and J ends lost 6 bases and 6 bases, in that order; junction bases with no gene match: 13. This CDR3 has 15 amino acids. Germline CDR1 reads SGHRS; CDR2 reads YFSETQ. CDR3 in amino acids: CASIGQGENRDGYTF. The DNA of the CDR3 is TGCGCCAGCATCGGACAGGGCGAGAATCGAGATGGCTACACCTTC.

V usage is TRBV19 and J usage is TRBJ2-5, with TRBD1 as a possible D gene (6 bases). This CDR3 region has 16 residues. Germline V gives CDR1 LNHDA, CDR2 SQIVND (reference sequence). V was shortened by 2 bases and J by 6 bases, with 19 bases between the two germline ends. Here the CDR3 DNA reads TGTGCCAGTAGTATAAGGCAGGGGCAGGGTGAGAAGACCCAGTACTTC. Encoded protein: CASSIRQGQGEKTQYF.

The chain recombines TRBV19 with TRBJ1-1; D remains unclear. V gave up 6 bases and J gave up 3 bases, with 8 bases separating them. The CDR3 has 12 residues. Per germline, CDR1 LNHDA and CDR2 SQIVND (reference sequence). The DNA of the CDR3 is TGTGCCAGTAGGAGGAGAGACACTGAAGCTTTCTTT. Amino acid sequence: CASRRRDTEAFF.